This T cell receptor (beta chain) is from a study of cytomegalovirus exposure and HLA in healthy donors. Study-wide results and caveats: As was reported, the classifier diagnosed cytomegalovirus status with high specificity and sensitivity. Most TCR sequences were rare, but some public TCRs occurred in many donors. TCR beta chains numbering about 160 were designated cytomegalovirus-associated.

Measured with immunoSEQ multiplex PCR; TCRdb has only the in-frame clones, and not every one. This sample yields 100,000 to 150,000 clones, of which 85% to 95% are seen a single time; roughly 1.2% belongs to the top ten. The V and J ends lost 7 bases and 2 bases respectively, with 12 bases between them. Germline loops: CDR1 SGHTS, CDR2 YDEGEE. The CDR3 covers 13 residues. Notes on this clone: The antigen remains unidentified.

The genes are TRBV5-8 and TRBJ2-5, with D perhaps matching TRBD2 (5 bases). The specimen was PBMCs. The origin of this receptor is a woman aged 18-35 years in good health and CMV-seronegative. The CDR3 is CASGKGDQETQYF. CDR3 DNA sequence: TGTGCCAGCGGGAAGGGAGATCAAGAGACCCAGTACTTC.